This T cell receptor (beta chain) was sequenced during a study of T cell responses to AZD1222 COVID-19 vaccine. The table came from immunoSEQ multiplex PCR; TCRdb's copy has only in-frame clones and leaves some out. In the table there are 150,000 to 200,000 clones, over 80% of which are singletons. Trimming took 3 bases from V and 1 from J; bases not matched to a gene: 3. The CDR3 covers 16 residues. Germline V CDR1 and CDR2: KGHDR, SFDVKD. A few counts support this clone. The chain combines TRBV24-1 with TRBJ2-2, with TRBD2 matching over 8 bases. Specimen: peripheral blood, collected on day 0 of AZD1222 vaccination. The sequence derives from an adult in good health. The chain's CDR3 is CATSDPAGGNTGELFF. The CDR3 DNA follows: TGTGCCACCAGTGATCCGGCGGGGGGGAACACCGGGGAGCTGTTTTTT.